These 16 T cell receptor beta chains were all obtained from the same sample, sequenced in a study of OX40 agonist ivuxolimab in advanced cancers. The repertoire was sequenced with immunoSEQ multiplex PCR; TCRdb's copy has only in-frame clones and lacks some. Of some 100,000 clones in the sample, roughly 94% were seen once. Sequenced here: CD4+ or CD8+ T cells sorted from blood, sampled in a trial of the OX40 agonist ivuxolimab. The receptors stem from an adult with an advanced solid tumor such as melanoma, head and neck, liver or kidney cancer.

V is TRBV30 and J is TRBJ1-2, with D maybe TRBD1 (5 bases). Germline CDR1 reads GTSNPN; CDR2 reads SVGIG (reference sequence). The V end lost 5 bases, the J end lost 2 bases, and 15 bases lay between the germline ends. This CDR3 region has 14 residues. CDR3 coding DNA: TGTGCCTGGGCCGCCGGGACGAACAACTATGGCTACACCTTC. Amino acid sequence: CAWAAGTNNYGYTF.

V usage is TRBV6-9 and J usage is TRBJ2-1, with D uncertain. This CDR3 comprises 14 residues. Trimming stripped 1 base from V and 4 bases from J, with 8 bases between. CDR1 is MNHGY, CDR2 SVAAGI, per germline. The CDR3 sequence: CASSYWPLYNEQFF. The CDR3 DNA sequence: TGTGCCAGCAGTTATTGGCCTTTATACAATGAGCAGTTCTTC.

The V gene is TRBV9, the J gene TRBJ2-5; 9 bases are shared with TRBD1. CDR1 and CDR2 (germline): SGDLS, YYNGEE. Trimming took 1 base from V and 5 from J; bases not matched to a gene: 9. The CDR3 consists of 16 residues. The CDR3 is CASSVTDRGLGETQYF. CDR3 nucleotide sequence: TGTGCCAGCAGCGTAACCGACAGGGGGTTAGGTGAGACCCAGTACTTC.

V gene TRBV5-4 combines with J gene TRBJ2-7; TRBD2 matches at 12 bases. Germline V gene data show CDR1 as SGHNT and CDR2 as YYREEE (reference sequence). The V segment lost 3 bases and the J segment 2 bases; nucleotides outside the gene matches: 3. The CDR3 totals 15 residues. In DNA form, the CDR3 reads TGTGCCAGCAGCTCCAGACTAGCGGGAGCCTACGAGCAGTACTTC. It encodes CASSSRLAGAYEQYF.

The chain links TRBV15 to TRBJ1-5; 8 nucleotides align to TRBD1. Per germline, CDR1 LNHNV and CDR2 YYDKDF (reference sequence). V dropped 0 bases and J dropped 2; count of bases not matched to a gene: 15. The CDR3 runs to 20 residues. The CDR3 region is CATSRDTLGQGAMGNQPQHF. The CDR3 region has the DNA TGTGCCACCAGCAGAGATACCCTCGGGCAGGGGGCGATGGGCAATCAGCCCCAGCATTTT.

As DNA, the CDR3 is TGTGCCAGTAGTATCTCAGGGCTAGCATCGGATACGCAGTATTTT. Protein sequence: CASSISGLASDTQYF. This rearrangement joins TRBV19 to TRBJ2-3; D tentatively reads TRBD1 or TRBD2 (5 bases each). The CDR3 has 15 amino acids. The ends were cut back, 3 bases at V and 6 bases at J, with 16 bases in the middle. Germline V gene sequence: CDR1 LNHDA, CDR2 SQIVND (reference sequence).

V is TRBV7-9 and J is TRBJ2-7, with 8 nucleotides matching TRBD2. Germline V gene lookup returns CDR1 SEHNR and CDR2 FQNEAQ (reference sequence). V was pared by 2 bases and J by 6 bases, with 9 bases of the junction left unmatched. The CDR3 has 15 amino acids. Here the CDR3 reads CASSLRETGGVEQYF. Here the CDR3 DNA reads TGTGCCAGCAGCTTAAGGGAAACGGGAGGGGTCGAGCAGTACTTC.

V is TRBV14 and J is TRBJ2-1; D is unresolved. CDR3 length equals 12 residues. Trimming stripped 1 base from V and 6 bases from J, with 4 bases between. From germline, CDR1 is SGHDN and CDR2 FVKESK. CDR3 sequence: CASSQGANEQFF. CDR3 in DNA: TGTGCCAGCAGCCAAGGGGCCAATGAGCAGTTCTTC.

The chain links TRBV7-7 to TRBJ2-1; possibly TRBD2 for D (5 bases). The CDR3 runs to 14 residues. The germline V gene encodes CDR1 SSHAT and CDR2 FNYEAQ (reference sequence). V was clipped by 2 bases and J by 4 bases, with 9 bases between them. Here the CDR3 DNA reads TGTGCCAGCAGCTTATCCGGGAAGTACAATGAGCAGTTCTTC. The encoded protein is CASSLSGKYNEQFF.

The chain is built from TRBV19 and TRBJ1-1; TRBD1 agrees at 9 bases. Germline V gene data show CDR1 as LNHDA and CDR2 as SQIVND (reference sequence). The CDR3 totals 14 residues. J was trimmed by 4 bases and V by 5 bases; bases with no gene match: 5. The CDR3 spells CASSEGTGLTEAFF. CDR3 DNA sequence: TGTGCCAGTAGTGAAGGGACAGGGCTCACTGAAGCTTTCTTT.

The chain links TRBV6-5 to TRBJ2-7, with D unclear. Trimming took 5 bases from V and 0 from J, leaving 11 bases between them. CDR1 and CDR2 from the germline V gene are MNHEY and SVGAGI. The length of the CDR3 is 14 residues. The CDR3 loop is CASSEEVISYEQYF. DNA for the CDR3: TGTGCCAGCAGTGAAGAGGTGATCTCCTACGAGCAGTACTTC.

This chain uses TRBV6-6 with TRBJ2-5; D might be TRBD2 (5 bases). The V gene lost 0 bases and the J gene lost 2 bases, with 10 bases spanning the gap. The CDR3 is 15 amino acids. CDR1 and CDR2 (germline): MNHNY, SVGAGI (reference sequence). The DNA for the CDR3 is TGTGCCAGCAGTTACTCGGAGGCCCTACAAGAGACCCAGTACTTC. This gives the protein CASSYSEALQETQYF.

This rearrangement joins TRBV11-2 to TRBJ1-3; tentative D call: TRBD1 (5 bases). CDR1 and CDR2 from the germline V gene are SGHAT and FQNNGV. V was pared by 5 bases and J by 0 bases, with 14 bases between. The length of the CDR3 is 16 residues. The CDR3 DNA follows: TGTGCCAGCAGCCGGGGCTCCCTTAACTCTGGAAACACCATATATTTT. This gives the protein CASSRGSLNSGNTIYF.

As DNA, the CDR3 is TGTGCCAGCAGTTTGCGCCCCATCAGGGGTTTATTGGAGACCCAGTACTTC. It encodes CASSLRPIRGLLETQYF. The chain couples TRBV27 to TRBJ2-5; possibly TRBD1 for D (6 bases). Trimming shortened V by 3 bases and J by 5 bases, and 22 bases separated the two germline ends. The length of the CDR3 is 17 residues. From germline, CDR1 is MNHEY and CDR2 SMNVEV (reference sequence).

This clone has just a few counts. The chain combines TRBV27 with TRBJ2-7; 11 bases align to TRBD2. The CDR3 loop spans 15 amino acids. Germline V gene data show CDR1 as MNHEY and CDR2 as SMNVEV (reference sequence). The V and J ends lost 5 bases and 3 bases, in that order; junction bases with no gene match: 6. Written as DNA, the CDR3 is TGTGCCAGCAGTCTCCTAGCGGGAGGTCACTACGAGCAGTACTTC. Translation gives CASSLLAGGHYEQYF.

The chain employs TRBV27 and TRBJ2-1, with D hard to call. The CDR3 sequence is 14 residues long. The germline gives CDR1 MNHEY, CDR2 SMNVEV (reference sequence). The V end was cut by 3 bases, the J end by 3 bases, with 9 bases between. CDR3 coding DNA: TGTGCCAGCAGTTTCCGGGTGGGCTACAATGAGCAGTTCTTC. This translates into CASSFRVGYNEQFF.